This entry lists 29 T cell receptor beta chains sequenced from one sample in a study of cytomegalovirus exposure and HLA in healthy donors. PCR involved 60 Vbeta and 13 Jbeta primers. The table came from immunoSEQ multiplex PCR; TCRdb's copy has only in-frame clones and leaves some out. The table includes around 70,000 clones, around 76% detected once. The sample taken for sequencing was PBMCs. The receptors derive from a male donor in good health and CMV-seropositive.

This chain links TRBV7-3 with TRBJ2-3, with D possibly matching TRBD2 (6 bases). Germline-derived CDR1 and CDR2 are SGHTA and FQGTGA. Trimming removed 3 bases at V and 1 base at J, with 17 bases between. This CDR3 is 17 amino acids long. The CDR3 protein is CASSFSGLSVGTDTQYF. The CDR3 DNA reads TGTGCCAGCAGCTTTTCAGGACTATCCGTCGGCACAGATACGCAGTATTTT.

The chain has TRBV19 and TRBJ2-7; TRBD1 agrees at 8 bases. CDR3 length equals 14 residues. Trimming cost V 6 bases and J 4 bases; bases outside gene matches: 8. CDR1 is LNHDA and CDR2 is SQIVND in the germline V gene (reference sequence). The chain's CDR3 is CASRPQDRGYEQYF. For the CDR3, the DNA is TGTGCCAGTAGACCCCAAGACAGGGGATACGAGCAGTACTTC.

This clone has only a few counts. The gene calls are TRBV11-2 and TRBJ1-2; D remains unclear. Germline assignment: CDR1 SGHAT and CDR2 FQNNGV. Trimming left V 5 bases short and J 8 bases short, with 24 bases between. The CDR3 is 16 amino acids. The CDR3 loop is CASSLTTTLPQWGYTF. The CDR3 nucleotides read TGTGCCAGCAGCCTCACAACAACATTGCCCCAGTGGGGCTACACCTTC.

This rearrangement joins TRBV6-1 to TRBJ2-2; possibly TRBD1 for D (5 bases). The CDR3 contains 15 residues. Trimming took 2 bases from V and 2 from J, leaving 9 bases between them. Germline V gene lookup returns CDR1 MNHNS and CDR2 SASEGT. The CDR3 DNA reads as TGTGCCAGCAGTGAATTAGGGGTTAACACCGGGGAGCTGTTTTTT. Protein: CASSELGVNTGELFF.

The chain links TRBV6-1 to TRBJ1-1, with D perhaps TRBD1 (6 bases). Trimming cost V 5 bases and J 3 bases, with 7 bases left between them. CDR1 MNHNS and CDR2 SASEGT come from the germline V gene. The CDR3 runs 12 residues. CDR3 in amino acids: CASSHRDTEAFF. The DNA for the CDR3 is TGTGCCAGCAGTCACAGGGACACTGAAGCTTTCTTT.

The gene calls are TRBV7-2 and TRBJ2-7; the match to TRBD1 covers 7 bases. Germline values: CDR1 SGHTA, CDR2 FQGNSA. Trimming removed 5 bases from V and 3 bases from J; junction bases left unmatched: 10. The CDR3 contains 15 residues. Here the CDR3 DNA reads TGTGCCAGCAGCACAACGGGACAGTCCCACTACGAGCAGTACTTC. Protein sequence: CASSTTGQSHYEQYF.

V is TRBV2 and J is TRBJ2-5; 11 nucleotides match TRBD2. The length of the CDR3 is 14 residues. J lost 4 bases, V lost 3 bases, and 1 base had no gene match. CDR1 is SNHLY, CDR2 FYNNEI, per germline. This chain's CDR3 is CASSETSGTETQYF. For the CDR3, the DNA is TGTGCCAGCAGTGAGACTAGCGGGACAGAGACCCAGTACTTC.

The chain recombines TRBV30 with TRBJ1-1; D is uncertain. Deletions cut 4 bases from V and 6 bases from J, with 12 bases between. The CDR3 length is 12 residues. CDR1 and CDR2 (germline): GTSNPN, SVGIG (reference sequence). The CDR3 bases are TGTGCCTGGACCCGGGTCATCTCTGAAGCTTTCTTT. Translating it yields CAWTRVISEAFF.

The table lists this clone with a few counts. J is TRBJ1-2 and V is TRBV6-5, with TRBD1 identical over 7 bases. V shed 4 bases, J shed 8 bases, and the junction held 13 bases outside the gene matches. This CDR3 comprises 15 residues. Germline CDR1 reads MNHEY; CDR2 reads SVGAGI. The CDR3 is CASSWRRQGGGGYTF. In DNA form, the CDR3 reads TGTGCCAGCAGTTGGCGTCGACAGGGAGGTGGAGGCTACACCTTC.

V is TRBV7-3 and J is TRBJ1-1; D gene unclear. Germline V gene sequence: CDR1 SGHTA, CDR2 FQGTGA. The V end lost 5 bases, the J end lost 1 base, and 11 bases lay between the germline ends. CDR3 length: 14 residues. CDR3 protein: CASSLQPGNTEAFF. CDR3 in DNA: TGTGCCAGCAGCCTACAACCAGGGAACACTGAAGCTTTCTTT.

Written as DNA, the CDR3 is TGTGCCAGCAGCCAGGGACCGGGACTAGCGGTATACACCGGGGAGCTGTTTTTT. Residues: CASSQGPGLAVYTGELFF. J is TRBJ2-2 and V is TRBV4-2; 11 nucleotides agree with TRBD2. In germline, CDR1 is LGHNA, CDR2 YNFKEQ. The CDR3 sequence is 18 residues long. V gave up 3 bases and J gave up 3 bases; unmatched junction bases: 9.

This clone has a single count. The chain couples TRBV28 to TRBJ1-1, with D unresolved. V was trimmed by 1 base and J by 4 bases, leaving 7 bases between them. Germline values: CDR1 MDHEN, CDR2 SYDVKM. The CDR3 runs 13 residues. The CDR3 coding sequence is TGTGCCAGCAGTTTATCCCCCCGCACTGAAGCTTTCTTT. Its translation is CASSLSPRTEAFF.

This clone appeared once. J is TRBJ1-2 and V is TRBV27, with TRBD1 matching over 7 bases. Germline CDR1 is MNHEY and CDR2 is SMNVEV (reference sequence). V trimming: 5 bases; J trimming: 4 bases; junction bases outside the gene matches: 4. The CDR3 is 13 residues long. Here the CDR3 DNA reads TGTGCCAGCAGTCCGCGACAGGGCTATGGCTACACCTTC. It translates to CASSPRQGYGYTF.

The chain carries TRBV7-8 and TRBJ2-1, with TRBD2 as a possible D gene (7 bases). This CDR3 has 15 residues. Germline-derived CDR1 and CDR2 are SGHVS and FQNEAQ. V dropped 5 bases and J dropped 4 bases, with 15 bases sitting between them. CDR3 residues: CASSQGGGEYNEQFF. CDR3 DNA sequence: TGTGCCAGCAGCCAAGGGGGAGGGGAATACAATGAGCAGTTCTTC.

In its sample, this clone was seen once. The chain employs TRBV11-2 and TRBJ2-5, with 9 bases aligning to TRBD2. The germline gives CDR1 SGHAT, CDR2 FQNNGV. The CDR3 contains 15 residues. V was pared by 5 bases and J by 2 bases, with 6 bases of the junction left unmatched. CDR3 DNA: TGTGCCAGCAGCCGAATGGCGGGGGGGCAAGAGACCCAGTACTTC. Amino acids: CASSRMAGGQETQYF.

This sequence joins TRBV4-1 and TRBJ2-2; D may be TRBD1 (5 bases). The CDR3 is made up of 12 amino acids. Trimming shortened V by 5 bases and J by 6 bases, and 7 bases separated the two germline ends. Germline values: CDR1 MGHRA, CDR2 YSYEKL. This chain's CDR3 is CASSGAAGELFF. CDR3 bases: TGCGCCAGCAGCGGGGCGGCCGGGGAGCTGTTTTTT.

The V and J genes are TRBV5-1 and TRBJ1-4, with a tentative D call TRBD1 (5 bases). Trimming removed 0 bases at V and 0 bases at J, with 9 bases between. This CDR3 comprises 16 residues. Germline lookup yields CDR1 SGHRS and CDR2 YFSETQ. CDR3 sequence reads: CASSLGGGTTNEKLFF. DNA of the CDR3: TGCGCCAGCAGCTTGGGGGGCGGGACAACTAATGAAAAACTGTTTTTT.

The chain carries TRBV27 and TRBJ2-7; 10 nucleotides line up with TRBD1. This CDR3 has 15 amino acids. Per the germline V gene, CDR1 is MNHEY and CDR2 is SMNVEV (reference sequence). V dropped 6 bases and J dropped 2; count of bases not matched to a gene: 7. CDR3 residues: CASRPVGTGAYEQYF. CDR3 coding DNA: TGTGCCAGCAGGCCCGTGGGGACAGGGGCCTACGAGCAGTACTTC.

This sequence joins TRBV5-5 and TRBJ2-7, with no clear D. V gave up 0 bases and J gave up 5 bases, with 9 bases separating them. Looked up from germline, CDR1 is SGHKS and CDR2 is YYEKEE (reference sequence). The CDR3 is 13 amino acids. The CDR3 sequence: CASSLAITDEQYF. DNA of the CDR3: TGTGCCAGCAGCTTGGCCATCACGGACGAGCAGTACTTC.

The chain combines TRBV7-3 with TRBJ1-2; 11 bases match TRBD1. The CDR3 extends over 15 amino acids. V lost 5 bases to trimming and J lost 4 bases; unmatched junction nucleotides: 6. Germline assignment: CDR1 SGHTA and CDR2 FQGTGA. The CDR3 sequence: CASSPGTGGRYGYTF. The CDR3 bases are TGTGCCAGCAGCCCAGGGACAGGGGGTCGCTATGGCTACACCTTC.

CDR3 bases: TGTGCCAGCAGCATCATGCCCCAAGGGACAGCAGGCTCTGGGGCCAACGTCCTGACTTTC. Translated: CASSIMPQGTAGSGANVLTF. The V and J genes are TRBV2 and TRBJ2-6, with 7 bases lining up with TRBD1. Germline CDR1 and CDR2: SNHLY and FYNNEI. V was clipped by 6 bases and J by 0 bases; unmatched bases: 17. The CDR3 is 20 amino acids.

CDR3 in DNA: TGTGCCACTTCTCCCGCGGGACAGGGGGCGTCAGGGCAGTACTTC. Amino acids: CATSPAGQGASGQYF. The chain links TRBV10-3 to TRBJ2-7; TRBD1 matches 12 bases. Losses at the gene ends were 10 bases for V and 9 bases for J; bases not matched to a gene: 16. From germline, CDR1 is ENHRY and CDR2 SYGVKD. CDR3 length equals 15 residues.

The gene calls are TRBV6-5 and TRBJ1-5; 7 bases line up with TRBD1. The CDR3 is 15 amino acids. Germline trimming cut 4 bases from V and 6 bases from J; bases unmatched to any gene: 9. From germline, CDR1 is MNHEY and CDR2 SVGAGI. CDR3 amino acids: CASSSGTVGVQPQHF. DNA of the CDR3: TGTGCCAGCAGTTCCGGGACAGTGGGAGTTCAGCCCCAGCATTTT.

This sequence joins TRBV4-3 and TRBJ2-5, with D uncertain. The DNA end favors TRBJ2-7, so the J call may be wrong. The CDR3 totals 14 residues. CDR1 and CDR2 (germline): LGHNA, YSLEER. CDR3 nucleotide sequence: TGCGCCAGCAGCCAAGATAGAAGTAACTACGAGCAGTACTTC. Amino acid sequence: CASSQDRSNYEQYF.

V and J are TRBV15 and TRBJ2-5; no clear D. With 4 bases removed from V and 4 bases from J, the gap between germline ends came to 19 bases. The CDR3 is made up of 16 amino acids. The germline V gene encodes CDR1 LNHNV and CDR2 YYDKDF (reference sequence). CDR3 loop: CATSIAASGLRETQYF. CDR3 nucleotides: TGTGCCACCAGCATAGCAGCCAGTGGATTGCGAGAGACCCAGTACTTC.

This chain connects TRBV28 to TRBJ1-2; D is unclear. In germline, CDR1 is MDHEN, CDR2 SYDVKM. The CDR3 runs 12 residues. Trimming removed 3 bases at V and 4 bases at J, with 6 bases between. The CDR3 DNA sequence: TGTGCCAGCAGTTTGGCAGGCTATGGCTACACCTTC. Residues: CASSLAGYGYTF.

The DNA of the CDR3 is TGTGCAAGCGGTCATAGCGGGAGCATGGAGCTGTTTTTT. Its protein product is CASGHSGSMELFF. This chain joins TRBV7-9 and TRBJ2-2; TRBD2 matches at 9 bases. This CDR3 spans 13 amino acids. Germline lookup yields CDR1 SEHNR and CDR2 FQNEAQ (reference sequence). Filled out from reference TRBV7-9 and TRBJ2-2, the complete variable domain reads DTGVSQNPRHKITKRGQNVTFRCDPISEHNRLYWYRQTLGQGPEFLTYFQNEAQLEKSRLLSDRFSAERPKGSFSTLEIQRTEQGDSAMYLCASGHSGSMELFFGEGSRLTVL.

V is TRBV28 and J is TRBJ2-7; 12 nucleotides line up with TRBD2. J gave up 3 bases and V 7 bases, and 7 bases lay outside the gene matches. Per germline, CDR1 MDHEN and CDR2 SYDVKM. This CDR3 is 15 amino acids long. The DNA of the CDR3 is TGTGCCAGCAATGGACTAGCGGGATATGACTACGAGCAGTACTTC. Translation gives CASNGLAGYDYEQYF.

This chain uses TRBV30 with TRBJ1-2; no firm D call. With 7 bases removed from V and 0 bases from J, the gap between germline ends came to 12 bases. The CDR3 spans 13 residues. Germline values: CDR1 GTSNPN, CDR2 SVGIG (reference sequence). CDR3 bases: TGTGCCTCCGCGACATCCACTAACTATGGCTACACCTTC. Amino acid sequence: CASATSTNYGYTF.